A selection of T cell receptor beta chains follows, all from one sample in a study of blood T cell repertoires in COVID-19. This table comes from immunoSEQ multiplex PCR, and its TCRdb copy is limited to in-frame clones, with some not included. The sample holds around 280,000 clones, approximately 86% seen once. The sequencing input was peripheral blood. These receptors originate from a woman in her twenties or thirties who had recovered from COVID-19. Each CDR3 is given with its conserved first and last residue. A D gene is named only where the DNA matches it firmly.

cdr3_aa: CASSIMFGGGGGEQFF
j_call: TRBJ2-1
v_call: TRBV19
d_call: TRBD2

cdr3_aa: CAISESDIVRAEAFF
j_call: TRBJ1-1
v_call: TRBV10-3
d_call: -

cdr3_aa: CASSLGRRGDRGYTF
j_call: TRBJ1-2
v_call: TRBV7-2
d_call: -

cdr3_aa: CASSLTGSGNEQFF
j_call: TRBJ2-1
v_call: TRBV4-2
d_call: -

cdr3_aa: CASSQLRVAAGANVLTF
j_call: TRBJ2-6
v_call: TRBV3-1/TRBV3-2
d_call: -

cdr3_aa: CASSEGENTEAFF
j_call: TRBJ1-1
v_call: TRBV6-5
d_call: -

cdr3_aa: CASSLERGTGELFF
j_call: TRBJ2-2
v_call: TRBV7-2
d_call: -

cdr3_aa: CASAAYNEQFF
j_call: TRBJ2-1
v_call: TRBV11-2
d_call: -

cdr3_aa: CASSQVGQTNEKLFF
j_call: TRBJ1-4
v_call: TRBV4-1
d_call: TRBD1

cdr3_aa: CASSRGQNYGYTF
j_call: TRBJ1-2
v_call: TRBV6-4
d_call: -

cdr3_aa: CASSYVEDTQYF
j_call: TRBJ2-3
v_call: TRBV6-2/TRBV6-3
d_call: -

cdr3_aa: CASGSGGVYNEQFF
j_call: TRBJ2-1
v_call: TRBV12-5
d_call: TRBD2

cdr3_aa: CASSLARGLGTGELFF
j_call: TRBJ2-2
v_call: TRBV5-1
d_call: -

cdr3_aa: CASSEGRGLIGTRGYTF
j_call: TRBJ1-2
v_call: TRBV6-1
d_call: TRBD1

cdr3_aa: CASSLRQGAGETQYF
j_call: TRBJ2-5
v_call: TRBV5-5
d_call: TRBD1

cdr3_aa: CASSGDTRTDTQYF
j_call: TRBJ2-3
v_call: TRBV5-5
d_call: -

cdr3_aa: CASSRLAVTQETQYF
j_call: TRBJ2-5
v_call: TRBV6-5
d_call: TRBD2

cdr3_aa: CASRTPGLLETQYF
j_call: TRBJ2-5
v_call: TRBV6-5
d_call: -

cdr3_aa: CASSGQGLDEQYF
j_call: TRBJ2-7
v_call: TRBV5-6
d_call: TRBD1

cdr3_aa: CATSRWAGQGHHEQYF
j_call: TRBJ2-7
v_call: TRBV15
d_call: -

cdr3_aa: CASSLAARGKGAFF
j_call: TRBJ1-1
v_call: TRBV7-9
d_call: -

cdr3_aa: CSGGLAGQAFF
j_call: TRBJ1-1
v_call: TRBV29-1
d_call: -

cdr3_aa: CASSLQGPYEQYF
j_call: TRBJ2-7
v_call: TRBV27
d_call: -

cdr3_aa: CATSGGGYTDTQYF
j_call: TRBJ2-3
v_call: TRBV24-1
d_call: -

cdr3_aa: CSVEGVTKENYGYTF
j_call: TRBJ1-2
v_call: TRBV29-1
d_call: -

cdr3_aa: CASSQEGGQHSNQPQHF
j_call: TRBJ1-5
v_call: TRBV4-1
d_call: -

cdr3_aa: CASSLRQGAGETQYF
j_call: TRBJ2-5
v_call: TRBV19
d_call: TRBD1

cdr3_aa: CASSSGLAGLGRQYF
j_call: TRBJ2-7
v_call: TRBV7-9
d_call: TRBD2

cdr3_aa: CASTFRLAGGSNEQFF
j_call: TRBJ2-1
v_call: TRBV19
d_call: TRBD2

cdr3_aa: CASSLPAAGEPGELFF
j_call: TRBJ2-2
v_call: TRBV3-1/TRBV3-2
d_call: -

cdr3_aa: CASKYGFSTGELFF
j_call: TRBJ2-2
v_call: TRBV6-5
d_call: -

cdr3_aa: CASSPVAATGELFF
j_call: TRBJ2-2
v_call: TRBV18
d_call: -

cdr3_aa: CASSLILAGAGEQYF
j_call: TRBJ2-7
v_call: TRBV7-8
d_call: TRBD2

cdr3_aa: CASSRRADQPQHF
j_call: TRBJ1-5
v_call: TRBV12-3/TRBV12-4
d_call: -

cdr3_aa: CASSPRWRSNYYGYTF
j_call: TRBJ1-2
v_call: TRBV7-8
d_call: -

cdr3_aa: CASSLYRGDIQYF
j_call: TRBJ2-4
v_call: TRBV28
d_call: -

cdr3_aa: CASRQTGDPEAFF
j_call: TRBJ1-1
v_call: TRBV27
d_call: TRBD1

cdr3_aa: CASSLHGRESETQYF
j_call: TRBJ2-5
v_call: TRBV7-3
d_call: -